The source of this T cell receptor beta chain is a study of blood T cell repertoires in COVID-19. Study context: Samples taken during acute and convalescent COVID-19 were collected in the United States, Italy and Spain.

V lost 1 base and J lost 2, with 19 bases in between. Germline V CDR1 and CDR2: GTSNPN, SVGIG (reference sequence). The CDR3 has 17 amino acids. In the original analysis: By means of reference gene primer amplification, nucleated cell counts were estimated. The data were produced by immunoSEQ multiplex PCR, yet TCRdb's version contains in-frame clones alone and is incomplete. From that table come the V and J calls and clone size; the DNA was used to work out D and trimming. The table records about 470,000 clones, roughly 87% of them present only once. Recruits, aged about 18 to 95 years, lived in around 24 US areas. Categorization into cohorts depended on clinical history that participants reported.

This clonotype was sampled from a young woman who had recovered from COVID-19. This chain links TRBV30 with TRBJ2-3; a possible D gene is TRBD2 (6 bases). The sequenced sample was PBMCs or T cells enriched from blood (not recorded which). CDR3 nucleotides: TGTGCCTGGAGTGAAGGGTCGAGCGGGCTGTTCACAGATACGCAGTATTTT. It is translated as CAWSEGSSGLFTDTQYF.